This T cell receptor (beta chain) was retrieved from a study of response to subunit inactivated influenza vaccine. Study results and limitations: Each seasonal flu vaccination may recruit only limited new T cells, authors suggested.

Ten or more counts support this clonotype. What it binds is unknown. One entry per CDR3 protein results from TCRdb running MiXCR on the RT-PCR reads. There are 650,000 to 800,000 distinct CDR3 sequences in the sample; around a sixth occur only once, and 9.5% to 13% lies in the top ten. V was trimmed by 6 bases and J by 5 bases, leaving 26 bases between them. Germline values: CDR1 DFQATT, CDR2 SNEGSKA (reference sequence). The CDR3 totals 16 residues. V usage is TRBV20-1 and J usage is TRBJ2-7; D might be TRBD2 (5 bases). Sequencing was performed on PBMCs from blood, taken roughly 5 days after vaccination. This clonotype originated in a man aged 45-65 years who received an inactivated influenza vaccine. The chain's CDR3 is CSADDLSGLGVNEQYF. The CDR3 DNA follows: TGCAGTGCAGATGATTTATCCGGACTTGGGGTTAACGAGCAGTACTTC.